This paragraph covers one T cell receptor beta chain sequence. There is no known antigen for this receptor. One base away there is no much larger clone; base qualities are not given. Each collaborating institution followed its own protocols to collect whole blood in K2EDTA tubes. For TCRbeta analysis, collaborator samples were shipped as frozen whole blood, as isolated PBMCs, or as DNA extracted from either sample type. This record comes from a study of blood T cell repertoires in COVID-19 (dated by TCRdb to 2020 to 2022). As for the study more broadly: Samples covering the acute and convalescent phases of COVID-19 were provided by collaborators in the United States, Italy and Spain. The prospective study material was composed of cDNA or gDNA derived from T cells, B-cell-depleted T cells, or PBMCs. The dataset comprised deeply sampled blood TCRbeta repertoires from subjects exposed to, actively infected with, or recovered from COVID-19. The repertoires were released in a freely available public database meant as a resource for research on the immune response to SARS-CoV-2. The samples were drawn from two sources: the first 160 participants of the ongoing ImmuneRACE study, and 1,254 subjects contributed by 6 global collaborators. A de-identified subject ID, COVID-19 status, age in years and sex were almost always included in the sample metadata. Where available, HLA class I and class II types were taken from metadata supplied by the sample provider and were not determined by assay-based typing.

The immunoSEQ Assay, a bias-controlled multiplex PCR, was used to amplify TCRbeta CDR3 regions from genomic DNA. The paper's data handling went like this. The number of nucleated cells in each sample was estimated from the amplification of reference gene primers within the assay. To quantify the absolute abundance of each unique TCRbeta CDR3 rearrangement, sequence reads were collapsed and filtered. Productive Simpson clonality was computed per sample as the square root of Simpson's diversity index over productive rearrangements. TCRdb holds this immuneACCESS table with in-frame rearrangements only. Some clones are missing; in checked studies, unresolved V genes explain under half, and the rest has no known cause. V and J calls and clone size are those listed in that table; D and trimming were worked out from the DNA. The sample has 75,000 to 90,000 clones on record, around four fifths of them singletons. The ten largest clonotypes hold more than 9.5% of the sample.

Results the study describes overall, beyond this receptor: Clinical and demographic metadata were provided uncurated, with the amount varying by source and participant.

Via the germline V gene, CDR1 is MNHEY and CDR2 SVGAGI. V gives up 7 bases and J gives up 1 base, and the segment between their germline ends measures 11 bases. Its CDR3 holds 14 amino acids, cysteine through phenylalanine. Just CDR3 DNA is preserved here, 42 bases in frame from base 1. The sample taken for sequencing was peripheral blood. The source of this sequence is a human donor in a cohort sampled during active COVID-19. The rearrangement joined TRBV6-5 to TRBJ1-3; the D gene cannot be resolved reliably. CDR3 sequence: CASTTRTSGNTIYF. The DNA reads TGTGCCAGCACCACCAGGACTTCTGGAAACACCATATATTTT.